This T cell receptor (beta chain) originates from a study of T cell responses to AZD1222 COVID-19 vaccine (dated by TCRdb to the early 2020s). Study-level background: TCR sequencing covered 230 to 250 trial participants: some 210 given two doses of AZD1222 and approximately 26 given two doses of MenACWY control vaccine. Trial participants were enrolled by age into 18-55, 56-69 and 70-plus year subgroups, with roughly 160, 29 and 62 TCR-sequenced participants respectively. Study-wide conclusions, independent of this receptor: Only five to seven AZD1222 recipients were SARS-CoV-2 seropositive at baseline, limiting conclusions about previously exposed vaccinees. Vaccine-associated CD4 TCRs spanned the whole spike protein, with dominant responses in regions 160-218 and 743-854. Because no day 14 peak-response samples were available, the repertoires could be characterized only after the peak T cell response. The 56-69-year group was small, and its depth increase did not reach significance, likely because of low power. Reportedly, almost half of the unique spike-specific TCRs recognized epitopes lying outside the regions that are mutated in the B.1.351 and B.1.1.7 variants. Participants were mostly white British, with more females than males. The authors suggested clonal diversity may have been underestimated. After two AZD1222 doses, spike-specific TCR breadth and depth were significantly higher than at day 0 and than in MenACWY recipients.

Regarding this clone: Its antigen is unknown. It has no much larger one-base neighbor in the sample; base qualities were not kept.

The CDR3 sequence holds 15 residues, the cysteine and phenylalanine included. The DNA shown is the 45-base CDR3, in frame from base 1. CDR1 and CDR2, looked up from the germline V gene (reference sequence), are SGHKS and YYEKEE. For this chain, trimming is 5 bases at the V end and 8 bases at the J end, and the number of junction bases without a gene match is 12. The CDR3 regions of human TCRbeta chains were analyzed by immunosequencing. As for how the authors treated the data: TCRs in the repertoires were compared against a reference library of SARS-CoV-2-specific TCRs that had been generated with the MIRA antigen-specificity platform. Breadth was defined as the fraction of unique TCRs that were SARS-CoV-2-associated. Depth was defined as the fraction of total T cells that were SARS-CoV-2-associated. Each spike-specific TCR was assigned to its reactive spike region and to a CD4 or CD8 class using the MIRA data. Log10-transformed breadth and depth values were compared by one-way ANOVA with Sidak's multiple comparisons tests. TCRdb took this table from immuneACCESS and kept in-frame rearrangements with V and J called. Such tables lack part of the clones; where checked against another copy, unresolved V genes explain under half of the gap, and the rest is unexplained. The DNA was the basis for D and trimming; V, J and clone size are from that table. The sample contains around 130,000 clones, 91% of them found a single time. In total, the top ten clones hold roughly 2% of the sample.

The time point tag for this specimen amounts to: about 28 days (+/-7) after the second vaccine dose. AZD1222 recipients with second doses at about 4 weeks or about 12 weeks were pooled, because spike-specific TCR depth and breadth did not differ between schedules. Vaccinee samples were obtained from the UK trials COV001 and COV002, which included a single-blind randomized controlled phase 2/3 trial of AZD1222 (ChAdOx1 nCoV-19) in healthy adults. For TCRbeta chain sequencing, PBMC samples from trial participants were taken at day 0 and at day 28 after the second dose. The chain links TRBV5-5 with TRBJ1-4; 7 bases in between match TRBD1. The specimen comprised peripheral blood, sampled 28 days after the second AZD1222 dose. This clonotype was obtained from an adult who received the AZD1222 COVID-19 vaccine. CDR3 loop: CASSLTTGAGEKLFF. The bases read TGTGCCAGCAGTTTAACCACAGGGGCTGGGGAAAAACTGTTTTTT.